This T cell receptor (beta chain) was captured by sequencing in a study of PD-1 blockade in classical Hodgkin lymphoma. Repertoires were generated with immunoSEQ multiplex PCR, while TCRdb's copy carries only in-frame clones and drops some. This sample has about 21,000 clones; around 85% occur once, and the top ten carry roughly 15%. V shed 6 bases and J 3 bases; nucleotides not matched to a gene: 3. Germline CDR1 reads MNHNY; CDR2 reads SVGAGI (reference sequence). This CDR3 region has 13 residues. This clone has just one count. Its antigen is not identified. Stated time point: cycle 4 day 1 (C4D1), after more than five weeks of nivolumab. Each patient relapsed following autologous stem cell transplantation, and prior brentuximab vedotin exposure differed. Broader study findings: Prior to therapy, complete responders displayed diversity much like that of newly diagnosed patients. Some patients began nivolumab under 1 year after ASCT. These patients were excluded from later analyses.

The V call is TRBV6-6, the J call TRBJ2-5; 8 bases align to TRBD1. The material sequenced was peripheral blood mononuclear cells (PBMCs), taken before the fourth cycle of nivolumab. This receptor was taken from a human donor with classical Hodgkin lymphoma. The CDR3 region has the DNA TGTGCCAGCAGGGACAGGGTAAAAGAGACCCAGTACTTC. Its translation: CASRDRVKETQYF.